This entry describes one T cell receptor (beta chain). Its antigen is currently unknown. V was cut by 6 bases and J by 2 bases, with 10 bases left in between. Germline CDR1 is SQVTM and CDR2 is ANQGSEA. The CDR3 covers 13 residues. These data originate in a study of T cell responses to AZD1222 COVID-19 vaccine. Regarding the study as a whole: At baseline, just five to seven AZD1222 recipients tested seropositive. Donors were largely white British and mainly female; clonal diversity was possibly underestimated.

This table comes from immunoSEQ multiplex PCR, and its TCRdb copy is limited to in-frame clones, with some not included. The repertoire holds 65,000 to 95,000 clones, with around 90% as singletons. This chain uses TRBV29-1 with TRBJ2-2; possible D gene TRBD2, 6 bases. The clonotype was recovered from an adult in good health. Here the sequenced sample was peripheral blood, taken on day 0 of MenACWY control vaccination. The DNA for the CDR3 is TGCAGCGTACGGGACTTAAACACCGGGGAGCTGTTTTTT. Amino acid sequence: CSVRDLNTGELFF.